This TCR beta chain comes out of a study of tumor-infiltrating lymphocytes in primary liver carcinoma. In the study overall: Patients, male and female, were 30 to 69 years old.

A few counts support this clonotype. Its antigen is not identified. General observations from the study: Relative to tumor region pairs, the tumor-adjacent and tumor-blood pairs showed overlap that was lower.

Germline V gene sequence: CDR1 MNHEY, CDR2 SVGEGT. V shed 4 bases and J shed 3 bases, with 16 bases lying between them. This CDR3 has 16 amino acids. Researchers generated TCR beta cDNA from about 530 ng of total RNA, relying on a constant-region primer. Three rounds of nested multiplex PCR with slightly modified ARM-PCR produced TCR beta libraries. In the first two PCR rounds, TRBV1-TRBV30 forward primers were paired with a C-beta reverse primer, and each round lasted nine to ten cycles. TCRdb analysed the multiplex PCR reads with MiXCR anew, one entry per CDR3 protein. The table includes a few hundred thousand distinct CDR3 sequences, around 50% detected once. For blood RNA, unsorted whole blood served as the source, and germline DNA was extracted too. Every patient had chronic HBV infection and was treatment-naive.

This clonotype was obtained from a woman aged 25 to 39 with primary liver carcinoma and hepatitis B virus infection. What was sequenced was peripheral blood. The genes are TRBV6-2 or TRBV6-3 and TRBJ1-5; D perhaps matches TRBD1 (5 bases). The chain's CDR3 is CASSSRYGAYNQPQHF. CDR3 nucleotide sequence: TGTGCCAGCAGTTCCCGGTATGGGGCCTACAATCAGCCCCAGCATTTT.